The T cell receptor beta chain under discussion was sequenced for a study of shared clonotypes between healthy human individuals (dated by TCRdb to 2018 to 2021). Broadly, across the study: A couple of women and three men aged 18 to 49 years were included in the cohort. Libraries were prepared and TCR repertoires were sequenced by different laboratories using diverse techniques, in order to increase sequencing depth and limit assay-specific biases. Each donor's leukapheresis produced roughly between about 0.8 and 10 billion PBMCs. For each donor, CD4 naive and CD4 memory were each run on three plates, CD8 naive on two plates, and CD8 memory on one plate. Blood TCR repertoires of five healthy adults were deeply sequenced to estimate repertoire size and the extent of clonotype sharing between individuals. The research as a whole found: Because the study included only a small number of donors, the genetic and exposure-history diversity represented was limited. Pairwise subsampling indicated that sequencing depth was expected to affect the degree of clonotype sharing among donors. Incomplete sequencing was indicated by rarefaction of sorted-subset datasets, despite the large sequencing depth. Higher generation probabilities were observed for clonotypes shared by all four sorted-subset donors than for non-shared clonotypes. Across a few donors, approximately 5% of naive CD4, roughly 3.5% of naive CD8, approximately 2.5% of memory CD4, and approximately 0.42% of memory CD8 clonotypes were shared. Naive subsets generally had larger estimated clonotype richness than memory subsets did. Sampling was limited to blood, and TCR repertoires in tissue likely differ from TCR repertoires in blood.

Using the deep immunoSEQ assay, multiplex PCR amplified TCR CDR3 regions from genomic DNA. Extracted genomic DNA from each cell subset was distributed evenly across all wells of several immunoSEQ 96-well plates, and each plate was treated as a replicate. For sorted subsets, each replicate PCR was loaded with roughly 0.2 ug genomic DNA, equivalent to approximately 27,000 T cell genomes. The purified libraries were quantified using a Qubit 3.0 fluorometer, sized with a Bioanalyzer 2100, and then quantified again using the KAPA Library Quantification kit. Every immunoSEQ 96-well plate was sequenced on a separate single-read 150-cycle Illumina NextSeq 550 flow cell. The paper's processing steps were these. Because the immunoSEQ output held only junctional sequences and lacked quality scores, the filtering could not match the filtering applied to full-length reads. To assign V/J genes and CDR3, sequences were annotated against IMGT germline references using PyIR, a Python wrapper for IgBLAST v1.9. Reads were filtered out if the reads had weak V/J assignments (E-value above 1e-6), no CDR3, stop codons, out-of-frame junctions, or ambiguous translated residues. V3J clonotypes were defined as sequences sharing an identical inferred V gene, J gene, and CDR3 amino acid sequence. Percentage overlap between repertoires was calculated by dividing the number of shared unique clonotypes by the size of the smaller repertoire. RTK rarefaction, the Chao1 estimator, and Recon v2.1 estimates of unobserved clonotypes were used to assess repertoire richness. Generation probabilities were computed with OLGA for all TCRbeta clonotypes obtained by the gDNA method from several donors. TCRdb holds this immuneACCESS table with in-frame rearrangements only. Some clones are missing; in checked studies, unresolved V genes explain under half, and the rest has no known cause. The V and J calls and clone size come from that table; D and trimming were worked out from the DNA. The sample records over 2 million clones, about 95% of which are singletons. The ten largest clones capture 1% to 1.3% of the sample.

CD8 naive samples consisted of CD45RO-negative cells that were positively selected for CCR7, yielding a CD45RA+CCR7+ population without TemRA cells. The donors were healthy, HIV-negative adults with no recently reported acute infections or vaccinations. All donors were Caucasian adults living in Nashville, Tennessee, USA. Blood was collected by leukapheresis, and PBMCs were isolated by Ficoll-Histopaque density gradient centrifugation and then cryopreserved in liquid nitrogen vapor phase. Analytical flow cytometry was used to check the purity and quantity of each magnetically sorted T cell population. Each sorted fraction had its genomic DNA isolated and then quantified by UV absorbance on a Nanodrop 2000c. This clone was seen only once. The clone's antigen remains unknown. No base quality values were provided; no much bigger clone lies one nucleotide off. The TCR sequence derives from a man younger than 30 in good health. The specimen sequenced was naive CD8+ T cells sorted from blood. The label giving this sample's cell subset or site can be read as: CD45RA+CCR7+.

The DNA is TGTGCCAGCAGCGCGGATGGGACTAATGAAAAACTGTTTTTT. It translates to CASSADGTNEKLFF. This receptor chain uses TRBV9 and TRBJ1-4; the D segment cannot be called with confidence. Its CDR3 holds 14 amino acids, cysteine through phenylalanine. Left in the record is the CDR3 DNA by itself, 42 bases read in frame from the first base. Reading the germline V gene gives CDR1 SGDLS and CDR2 YYNGEE. The V end loses 3 bases and the J end loses 2 bases, and a stretch of 8 bases separates them.